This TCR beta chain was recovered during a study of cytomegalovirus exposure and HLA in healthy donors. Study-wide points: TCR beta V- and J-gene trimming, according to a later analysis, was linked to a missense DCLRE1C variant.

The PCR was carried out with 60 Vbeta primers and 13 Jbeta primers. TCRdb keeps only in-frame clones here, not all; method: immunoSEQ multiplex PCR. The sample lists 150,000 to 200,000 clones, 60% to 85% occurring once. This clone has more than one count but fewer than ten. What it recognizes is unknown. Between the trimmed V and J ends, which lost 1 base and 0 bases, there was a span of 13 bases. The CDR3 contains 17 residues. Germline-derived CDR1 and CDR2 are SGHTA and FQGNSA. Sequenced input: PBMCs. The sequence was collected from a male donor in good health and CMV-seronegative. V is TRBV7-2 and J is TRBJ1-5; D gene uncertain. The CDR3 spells CASSLVFGGYSNQPQHF. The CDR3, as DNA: TGTGCCAGCAGCTTAGTTTTCGGCGGGTATAGCAATCAGCCCCAGCATTTT.